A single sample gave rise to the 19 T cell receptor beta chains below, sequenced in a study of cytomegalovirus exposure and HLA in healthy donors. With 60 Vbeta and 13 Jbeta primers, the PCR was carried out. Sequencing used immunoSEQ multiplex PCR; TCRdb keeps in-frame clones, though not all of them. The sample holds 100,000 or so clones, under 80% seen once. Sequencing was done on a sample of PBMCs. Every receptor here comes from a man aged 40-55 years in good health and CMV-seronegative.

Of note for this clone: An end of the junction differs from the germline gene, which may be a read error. As DNA, the CDR3 is TGTTCCAGCAGCTTAGCACAGGGGGTCGAAAAACTGTTTTTT. Translating it yields CSSSLAQGVEKLFF. The chain has TRBV7-9 and TRBJ1-4, with 8 bases fitting TRBD1. The length of the CDR3 is 14 residues. Looked up from germline, CDR1 is SEHNR and CDR2 is FQNEAQ (reference sequence).

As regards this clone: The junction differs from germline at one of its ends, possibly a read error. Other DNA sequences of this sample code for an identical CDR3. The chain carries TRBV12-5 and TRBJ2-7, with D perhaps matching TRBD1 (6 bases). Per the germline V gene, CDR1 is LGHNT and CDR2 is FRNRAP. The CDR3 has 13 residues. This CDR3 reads CASGLGERGKQYF. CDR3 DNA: TGTGCTAGTGGTTTGGGGGAGAGGGGGAAGCAATACTTC.

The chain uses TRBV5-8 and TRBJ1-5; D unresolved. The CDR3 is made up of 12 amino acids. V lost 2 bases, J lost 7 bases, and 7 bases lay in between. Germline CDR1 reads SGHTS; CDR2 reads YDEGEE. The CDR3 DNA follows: TGTGCCAGCAGCTTACTAGGCCAGCCCCAGCATTTT. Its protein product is CASSLLGQPQHF.

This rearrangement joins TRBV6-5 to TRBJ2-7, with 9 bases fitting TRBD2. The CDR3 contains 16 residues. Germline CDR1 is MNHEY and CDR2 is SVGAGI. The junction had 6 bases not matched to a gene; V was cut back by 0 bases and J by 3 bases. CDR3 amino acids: CASSYSGRGGLYEQYF. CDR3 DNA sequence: TGTGCCAGCAGTTACTCGGGGCGGGGGGGCCTCTACGAGCAGTACTTC.

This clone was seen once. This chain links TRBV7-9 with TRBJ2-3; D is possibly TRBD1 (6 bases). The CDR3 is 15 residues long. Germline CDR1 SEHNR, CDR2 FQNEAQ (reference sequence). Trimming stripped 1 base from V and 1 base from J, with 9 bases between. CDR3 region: CASSLGTAGTDTQYF. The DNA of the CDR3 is TGTGCCAGCAGCTTAGGGACAGCGGGCACAGATACGCAGTATTTT.

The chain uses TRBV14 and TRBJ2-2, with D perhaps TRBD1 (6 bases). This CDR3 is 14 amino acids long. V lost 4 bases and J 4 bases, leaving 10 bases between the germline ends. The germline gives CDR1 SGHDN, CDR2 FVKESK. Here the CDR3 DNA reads TGTGCCAGCAGCCGTCAAGGGGGCACCGGGGAGCTGTTTTTT. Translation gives CASSRQGGTGELFF.

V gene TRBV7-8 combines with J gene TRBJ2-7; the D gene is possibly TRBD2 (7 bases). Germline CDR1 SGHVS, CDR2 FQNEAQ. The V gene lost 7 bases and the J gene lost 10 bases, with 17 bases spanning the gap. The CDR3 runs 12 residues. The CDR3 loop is CASNPWGGGQYF. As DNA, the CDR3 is TGTGCCAGCAACCCTTGGGGGGGCGGCCAGTACTTC. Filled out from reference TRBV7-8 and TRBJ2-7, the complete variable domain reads GAGVSQSPRYKVAKRGQDVALRCDPISGHVSLFWYQQALGQGPEFLTYFQNEAQLDKSGLPSDRFFAERPEGSVSTLKIQRTQQEDSAVYLCASNPWGGGQYFGPGTRLTVT.

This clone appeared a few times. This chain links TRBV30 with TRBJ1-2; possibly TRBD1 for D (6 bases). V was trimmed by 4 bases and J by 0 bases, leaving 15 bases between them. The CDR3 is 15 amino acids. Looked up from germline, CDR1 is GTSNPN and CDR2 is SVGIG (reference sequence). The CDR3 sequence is CAWNPLGGSNYGYTF. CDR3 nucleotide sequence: TGTGCCTGGAACCCCCTAGGGGGTTCTAACTATGGCTACACCTTC. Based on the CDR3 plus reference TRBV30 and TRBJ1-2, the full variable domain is SQTIHQWPATLVQPVGSPLSLECTVEGTSNPNLYWYRQAAGRGLQLLFYSVGIGQISSEVPQNLSASRPQDRQFILSSKKLLLSDSGFYLCAWNPLGGSNYGYTFGSGTRLTVV.

The chain's CDR3 is CASSFSTGGQETQYF. For the CDR3, the DNA is TGTGCCAGCAGTTTCTCAACGGGGGGACAAGAGACCCAGTACTTC. The chain is built from TRBV28 and TRBJ2-5; 7 nucleotides agree with TRBD2. In germline, CDR1 is MDHEN, CDR2 SYDVKM. Trimming cost V 3 bases and J 2 bases; bases outside gene matches: 6. This CDR3 is 15 amino acids long.

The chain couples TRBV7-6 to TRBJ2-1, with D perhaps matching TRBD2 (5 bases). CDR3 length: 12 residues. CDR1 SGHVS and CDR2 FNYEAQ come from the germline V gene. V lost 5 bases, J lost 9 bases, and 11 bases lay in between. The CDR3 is CASSGTSGEQFF. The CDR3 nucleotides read TGTGCCAGCAGCGGCACTAGTGGTGAGCAGTTCTTC.

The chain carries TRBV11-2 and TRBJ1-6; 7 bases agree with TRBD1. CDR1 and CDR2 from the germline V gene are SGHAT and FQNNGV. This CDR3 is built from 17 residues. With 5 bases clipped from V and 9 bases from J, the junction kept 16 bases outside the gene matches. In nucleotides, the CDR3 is TGTGCCAGCAGCCTCAGACGCAGGGGAAGGACAGGTTCACCCCTCCACTTT. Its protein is CASSLRRRGRTGSPLHF.

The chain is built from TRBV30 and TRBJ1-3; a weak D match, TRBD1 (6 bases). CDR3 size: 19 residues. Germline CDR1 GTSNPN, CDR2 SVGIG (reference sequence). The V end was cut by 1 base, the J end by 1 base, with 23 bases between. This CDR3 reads CAWSGIRTWGGASGNTIYF. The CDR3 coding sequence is TGTGCCTGGAGTGGAATTCGGACATGGGGGGGCGCATCTGGAAACACCATATATTTT. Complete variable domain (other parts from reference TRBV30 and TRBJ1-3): SQTIHQWPATLVQPVGSPLSLECTVEGTSNPNLYWYRQAAGRGLQLLFYSVGIGQISSEVPQNLSASRPQDRQFILSSKKLLLSDSGFYLCAWSGIRTWGGASGNTIYFGEGSWLTVV.

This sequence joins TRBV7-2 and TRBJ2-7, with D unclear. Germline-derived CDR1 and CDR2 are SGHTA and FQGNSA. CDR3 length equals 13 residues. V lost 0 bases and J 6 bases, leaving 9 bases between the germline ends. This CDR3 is CASSLAVASEQYV. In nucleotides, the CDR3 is TGTGCCAGCAGCTTAGCGGTAGCCTCCGAGCAGTACGTC.

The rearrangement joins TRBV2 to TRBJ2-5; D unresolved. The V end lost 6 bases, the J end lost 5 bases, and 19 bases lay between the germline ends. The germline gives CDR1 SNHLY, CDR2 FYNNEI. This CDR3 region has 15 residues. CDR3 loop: CASRNSVLSKETQYF. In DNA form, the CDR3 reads TGTGCCAGCAGGAACTCCGTCCTGAGTAAGGAGACCCAGTACTTC. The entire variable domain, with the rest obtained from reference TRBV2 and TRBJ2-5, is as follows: EPEVTQTPSHQVTQMGQEVILRCVPISNHLYFYWYRQILGQKVEFLVSFYNNEISEKSEIFDDQFSVERPDGSNFTLKIRSTKLEDSAMYFCASRNSVLSKETQYFGPGTRLLVL.

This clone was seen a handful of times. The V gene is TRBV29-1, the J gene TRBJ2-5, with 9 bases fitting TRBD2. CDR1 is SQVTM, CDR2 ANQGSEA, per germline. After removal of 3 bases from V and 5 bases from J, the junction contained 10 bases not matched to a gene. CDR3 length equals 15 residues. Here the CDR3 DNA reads TGCAGCGTTGAGTTGGGGCGGGGGGGCCGGGAGACCCAGTACTTC. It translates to CSVELGRGGRETQYF.

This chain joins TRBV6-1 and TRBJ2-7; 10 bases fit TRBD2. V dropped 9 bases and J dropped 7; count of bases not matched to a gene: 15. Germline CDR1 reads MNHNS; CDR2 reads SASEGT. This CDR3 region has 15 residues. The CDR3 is CASGIAQRGGREQYV. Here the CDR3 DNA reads TGTGCCAGTGGGATTGCGCAGCGGGGGGGCCGGGAGCAGTACGTC.

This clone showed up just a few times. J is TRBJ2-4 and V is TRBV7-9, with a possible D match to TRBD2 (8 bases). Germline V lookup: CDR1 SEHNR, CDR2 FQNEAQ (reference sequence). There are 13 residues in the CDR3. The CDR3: CSSRRGDRNIQYF. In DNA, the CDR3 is TGTTCCTCACGGCGGGGGGACAGAAACATTCAGTACTTC.

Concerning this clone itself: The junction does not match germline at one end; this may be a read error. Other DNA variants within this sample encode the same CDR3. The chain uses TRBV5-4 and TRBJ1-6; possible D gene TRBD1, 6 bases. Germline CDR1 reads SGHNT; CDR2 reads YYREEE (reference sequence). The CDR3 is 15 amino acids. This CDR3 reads CASSTQTGRNSPLHF. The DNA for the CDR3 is TGTGCCAGCAGCACACAAACAGGGCGGAATTCCCCCCTCCACTTT. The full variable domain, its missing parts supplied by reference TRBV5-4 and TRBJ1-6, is ETGVTQSPTHLIKTRGQQVTLRCSSQSGHNTVSWYQQALGQGPQFIFQYYREEENGRGNFPPRFSGLQFPNYSSELNVNALELDDSALYLCASSTQTGRNSPLHFGNGTRLTVT.

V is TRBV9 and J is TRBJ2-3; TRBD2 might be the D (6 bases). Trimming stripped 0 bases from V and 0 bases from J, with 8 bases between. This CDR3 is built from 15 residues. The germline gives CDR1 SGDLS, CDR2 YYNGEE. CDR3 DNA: TGTGCCAGCAGCGTAGTCGGGGGAAGCACAGATACGCAGTATTTT. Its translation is CASSVVGGSTDTQYF. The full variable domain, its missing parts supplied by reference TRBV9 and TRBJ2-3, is DSGVTQTPKHLITATGQRVTLRCSPRSGDLSVYWYQQSLDQGLQFLIQYYNGEERAKGNILERFSAQQFPDLHSELNLSSLELGDSALYFCASSVVGGSTDTQYFGPGTRLTVL.